The T cell receptor beta chain described here comes from a study of T cell responses to AZD1222 COVID-19 vaccine. General study findings and limits: Donors skewed white British and female; clonal diversity was possibly underestimated. Reportedly, close to half of spike-specific TCRs are directed against unmutated variant regions. Baseline seropositivity characterized only six AZD1222 recipients.

The V gene lost 5 bases and the J gene lost 3 bases, with 29 bases spanning the gap. CDR3 length: 19 residues. The germline V gene has CDR1 SGHVS and CDR2 FNYEAQ. This clone has just one count. Its antigen is as yet unknown. The table came from immunoSEQ multiplex PCR; TCRdb's copy has only in-frame clones and leaves some out. The data contain some 110,000 clones, 90% to 95% of them seen just once; the ten biggest clones take up more than 2.5%. This clonotype originated in an adult in good health. This specimen consisted of peripheral blood, obtained on day 0 of AZD1222 vaccination. The J gene is TRBJ2-7, the V gene TRBV7-6, with a possible D match to TRBD2 (7 bases). The chain's CDR3 is CASSPTLGGLALVFYEQYF. DNA of the CDR3: TGTGCCAGCAGCCCGACCTTGGGGGGGCTAGCGCTGGTTTTCTACGAGCAGTACTTC.